The next 12 T cell receptor beta chains were all read from a single sample in a study of blood T cell repertoires in COVID-19. Clones were sequenced by immunoSEQ multiplex PCR, and TCRdb holds only the in-frame ones, with some missing. The sample includes fewer than 110,000 clones, almost 85% seen only once; the top ten take less than 5%. The sample comprised peripheral blood. The receptor set was obtained from a human donor in a cohort sampled during active COVID-19.

The table lists this clone with a few counts. The chain employs TRBV7-6 and TRBJ2-1; 10 nucleotides align to TRBD2. Losses at the gene ends were 6 bases for V and 5 bases for J; bases not matched to a gene: 10. The CDR3 sequence is 16 residues long. The V gene's germline CDR1 is SGHVS and CDR2 FNYEAQ. The CDR3 DNA is TGTGCCAGCAGTTCCTCCAGCGGGAGGGCCCACAATGAGCAGTTCTTC. Its protein is CASSSSSGRAHNEQFF.

There are a few counts of this clone. The DNA for the CDR3 is TGCAGCGTTAGGACAGGGGGCACTGAAGCTTTCTTT. Its protein is CSVRTGGTEAFF. V gene TRBV29-1 combines with J gene TRBJ1-1, with TRBD1 matching over 10 bases. CDR1 SQVTM and CDR2 ANQGSEA come from the germline V gene. The CDR3 runs 12 residues. After removal of 5 bases from V and 4 bases from J, the junction contained 1 base not matched to a gene.

CDR3 region: CASSHSGQGAYGYTF. The CDR3 bases are TGCGCCAGCAGTCACTCGGGACAGGGGGCATATGGCTACACCTTC. This chain connects TRBV23-1 to TRBJ1-2; TRBD1 aligns across 12 bases. TRBV23-1 is filed as an ORF, its function uncertain. This CDR3 is built from 15 residues. Trimming removed 3 bases from V and 5 bases from J; junction bases left unmatched: 4.

This rearrangement joins TRBV7-6 to TRBJ2-3; D uncertain. V gave up 5 bases and J gave up 5 bases, with 5 bases separating them. This CDR3 is 11 amino acids long. Germline CDR1 reads SGHVS; CDR2 reads FNYEAQ. In nucleotides, the CDR3 is TGTGCCAGCAGCCGAGGAGATACGCAGTATTTT. The encoded protein is CASSRGDTQYF.

The rearrangement joins TRBV14 to TRBJ2-3, with 7 bases lining up with TRBD2. Per the germline V gene, CDR1 is SGHDN and CDR2 is FVKESK. CDR3 size: 15 residues. Trimming at V came to 4 bases and at J to 4 bases, leaving 8 bases not matched to a gene. CDR3 in DNA: TGTGCCAGCAGCCCGACTAGCTGGCGGCCAGATACGCAGTATTTT. It yields the protein CASSPTSWRPDTQYF.

The V call is TRBV9, the J call TRBJ2-2; D not certain. Germline V CDR1 and CDR2: SGDLS, YYNGEE. Trimming left V 2 bases short and J 7 bases short, with 9 bases between. The CDR3 runs to 13 residues. CDR3 protein: CASSVSLGGELFF. CDR3 DNA sequence: TGTGCCAGCAGCGTTTCCCTAGGCGGGGAGCTGTTTTTT. Supplemented by reference TRBV9 and TRBJ2-2, the full variable domain reads DSGVTQTPKHLITATGQRVTLRCSPRSGDLSVYWYQQSLDQGLQFLIQYYNGEERAKGNILERFSAQQFPDLHSELNLSSLELGDSALYFCASSVSLGGELFFGEGSRLTVL.

V is TRBV3-1 (or the pseudogene TRBV3-2) and J is TRBJ2-7; 10 nucleotides match TRBD2. V gave up 5 bases and J gave up 3 bases; unmatched junction bases: 7. Per the germline V gene, CDR1 is LGHDT and CDR2 is YNNKEL (reference sequence). The CDR3 covers 15 residues. CDR3 region: CASSSSGLAIYEQYV. CDR3 nucleotide sequence: TGTGCCAGCAGCTCTTCGGGACTAGCGATCTACGAGCAGTACGTC.

The J gene is TRBJ2-7, the V gene TRBV2; possible D gene TRBD1, 5 bases. Germline V CDR1 and CDR2: SNHLY, FYNNEI. Between the trimmed V and J ends, which lost 6 bases and 2 bases, there was a span of 8 bases. The CDR3 is 12 amino acids. Written as DNA, the CDR3 is TGTGCCAGCAGGGCAGGGACCTACGAGCAGTACTTC. Translated, it gives CASRAGTYEQYF.

The chain employs TRBV5-6 and TRBJ1-2; TRBD1 aligns across 11 bases. Trimming at V came to 3 bases and at J to 4 bases, leaving 2 bases not matched to a gene. CDR3 length equals 14 residues. Per the germline V gene, CDR1 is SGHDT and CDR2 is YYEEEE. CDR3 protein: CASSYGTGGYGYTF. In nucleotides, the CDR3 is TGTGCCAGCAGCTACGGGACAGGGGGCTATGGCTACACCTTC.

The gene calls are TRBV5-1 and TRBJ1-1; 7 positions agree with TRBD1. Germline V gene lookup returns CDR1 SGHRS and CDR2 YFSETQ. J was trimmed by 4 bases and V by 4 bases; bases with no gene match: 7. CDR3 size: 14 residues. As DNA, the CDR3 is TGCGCCAGCAGCCCCGACAGGGTCGGCACTGAAGCTTTCTTT. Amino acids: CASSPDRVGTEAFF.

This clone was recorded only once. This same CDR3 is encoded by further DNA sequences in the sample. The rearrangement uses TRBV7-3 and TRBJ2-6, with TRBD1 identical over 8 bases. V lost 2 bases, J lost 2 bases, and 2 bases stayed unmatched. This CDR3 has 16 amino acids. Germline CDR1 reads SGHTA; CDR2 reads FQGTGA. The CDR3 nucleotides are TGTGCCAGCAGCTTATCAGGGGGCGCTGGGGCCAACGTCCTGACTTTC. Protein sequence: CASSLSGGAGANVLTF.

With regard to this clone: One base away lies a much larger clone, so this may be a sequencing read error. The chain is built from TRBV7-2 and TRBJ2-3; D possibly corresponds to TRBD2 (6 bases). Trimming shortened V by 3 bases and J by 0 bases, and 7 bases separated the two germline ends. The CDR3 consists of 14 residues. Germline-derived CDR1 and CDR2 are SGHTA and FQGNSA. The DNA for the CDR3 is TGTGCCAGCAGCTTTGGAGGGAGCACAGATACGCAGTATTTT. It is translated as CASSFGGSTDTQYF.